This entry lists 18 T cell receptor beta chains sequenced from one sample in a study of T cells after posttransplantation cyclophosphamide. Sequencing used immunoSEQ multiplex PCR; TCRdb keeps in-frame clones, though not all of them. This sample has 15,000 to 20,000 clones, each found more than once. Cyclophosphamide on days +3 and +4 followed busulfan-fludarabine conditioning and a marrow graft. The sequencing used PBMCs, collected after allogeneic stem cell transplant with posttransplant cyclophosphamide. These receptors were taken from a female patient aged 25-40 years who received an allogeneic stem cell transplant from a related donor, was CMV-positive, and had no GVHD. The T cells may partly be graft donor cells.

This clone was seen many times. The chain joins TRBV29-1 to TRBJ2-1, with D possibly being TRBD2 (6 bases). V lost 7 bases and J 7 bases, leaving 8 bases between the germline ends. From germline, CDR1 is SQVTM and CDR2 ANQGSEA. The CDR3 runs to 10 residues. The CDR3 DNA sequence: TGCAGCGGCGGGACTAATGAGCAGTTCTTC. Amino acids: CSGGTNEQFF.

This clone showed up many times. This chain links TRBV27 with TRBJ2-7; D unresolved. Between the trimmed V and J ends, which lost 6 bases and 2 bases, there was a span of 14 bases. Germline CDR1 reads MNHEY; CDR2 reads SMNVEV (reference sequence). There are 14 residues in the CDR3. For the CDR3, the DNA is TGTGCCAGCAGCCCCAGAGGTGGTCCCTACGAGCAGTACTTC. It specifies CASSPRGGPYEQYF.

This clone occurred many times. The chain is built from TRBV2 and TRBJ2-4; D may be TRBD2 (5 bases). This CDR3 is built from 10 residues. Germline assignment: CDR1 SNHLY and CDR2 FYNNEI. V was shortened by 8 bases and J by 9 bases, with 8 bases between the two germline ends. CDR3 residues: CASSGLIQYF. The CDR3 region has the DNA TGTGCCAGCTCTGGACTCATTCAGTACTTC.

This clone was observed at least ten times. The chain carries TRBV2 and TRBJ2-1, with TRBD1 matching over 8 bases. The CDR3 totals 15 residues. CDR1 and CDR2 from the germline V gene are SNHLY and FYNNEI. With 6 bases clipped from V and 7 bases from J, the junction kept 11 bases outside the gene matches. The CDR3 DNA sequence: TGTGCCAGCAGCCAGACAGGGGTAGGCCGGAATGAGCAGTTCTTC. It is translated as CASSQTGVGRNEQFF.

In its sample, this clone was seen many times. The rearrangement links TRBV28 to TRBJ1-4; D is ambiguous. Trimming removed 3 bases from V and 4 bases from J, with 9 bases in between. The germline CDR1 and CDR2 sequences are MDHEN and SYDVKM. The CDR3 covers 14 residues. DNA of the CDR3: TGTGCCAGCAGTTTGGGCAGGTATAATGAAAAACTGTTTTTT. Protein: CASSLGRYNEKLFF.

The table lists this clone with many counts. The chain joins TRBV7-2 to TRBJ1-1; a weak D match, TRBD1 (5 bases). Germline CDR1 and CDR2: SGHTA and FQGNSA. V dropped 6 bases and J dropped 4 bases, with 21 bases sitting between them. The CDR3 runs to 16 residues. CDR3 sequence reads: CASRFGGGVVGTEAFF. CDR3 nucleotides: TGTGCCAGCAGGTTCGGGGGGGGTGTGGTGGGCACTGAAGCTTTCTTT.

Many counts were recorded for this clone. The chain employs TRBV30 and TRBJ2-2; 10 bases match TRBD2. The germline gives CDR1 GTSNPN, CDR2 SVGIG (reference sequence). J was trimmed by 5 bases and V by 3 bases; bases with no gene match: 6. CDR3 length: 15 residues. Written as DNA, the CDR3 is TGTGCCTGGAGCATACTAGCGGGATGGACCGGGGAGCTGTTTTTT. Translating it yields CAWSILAGWTGELFF.

This clone was observed many times. The chain has TRBV19 and TRBJ2-7, with TRBD1 matching over 10 bases. This CDR3 contains 15 residues. Germline assignment: CDR1 LNHDA and CDR2 SQIVND (reference sequence). The J segment lost 4 bases and the V segment lost 5 bases, leaving 8 bases of the junction unmatched. CDR3 amino acids: CASSVFGTGVYEQYF. The CDR3 DNA is TGTGCCAGTAGTGTCTTTGGGACAGGGGTTTACGAGCAGTACTTC. The whole variable domain, remainder taken from reference TRBV19 and TRBJ2-7, is DGGITQSPKYLFRKEGQNVTLSCEQNLNHDAMYWYRQDPGQGLRLIYYSQIVNDFQKGDIAEGYSVSREKKESFPLTVTSAQKNPTAFYLCASSVFGTGVYEQYFGPGTRLTVT.

This clone occurred many times. The chain joins TRBV19 to TRBJ2-2; D unresolved. This CDR3 comprises 12 residues. Trimming pared 6 bases from V and 5 bases from J, leaving 7 bases between. CDR1 and CDR2 from the germline V gene are LNHDA and SQIVND (reference sequence). DNA of the CDR3: TGTGCCAGTAGCGGGTTGACCGGGGAGCTGTTTTTT. Its protein product is CASSGLTGELFF.

This clone was counted many times. V and J are TRBV7-9 and TRBJ2-7; the match to TRBD2 covers 7 bases. The J segment lost 5 bases and the V segment lost 2 bases, leaving 9 bases of the junction unmatched. CDR1 is SEHNR, CDR2 FQNEAQ, per germline (reference sequence). CDR3 length: 15 amino acids. The CDR3 reads CASSLPGPGRDEQYF. The CDR3 DNA reads TGTGCCAGCAGCTTACCAGGGCCTGGGAGGGACGAGCAGTACTTC.

At least ten counts were recorded for this clone. The chain uses TRBV5-1 and TRBJ2-7; 10 positions agree with TRBD1. Per the germline V gene, CDR1 is SGHRS and CDR2 is YFSETQ. The CDR3 sequence is 15 residues long. After removal of 2 bases from V and 3 bases from J, the junction contained 5 bases not matched to a gene. The CDR3 region has the DNA TGCGCCAGCAGCTTCGGGACAGGGGTGTTCTACGAGCAGTACTTC. It is translated as CASSFGTGVFYEQYF.

This clone showed up many times. CDR3 sequence reads: CASSLDGRAGNTQYF. In DNA form, the CDR3 reads TGTGCCAGCAGCTTAGACGGGAGGGCCGGGAATACGCAGTATTTT. The gene calls are TRBV11-3 and TRBJ2-3; 8 bases are shared with TRBD2. After removal of 0 bases from V and 7 bases from J, the junction contained 6 bases not matched to a gene. The germline V gene encodes CDR1 SGHNT and CDR2 YENEEA. This CDR3 has 15 residues.

Many counts were recorded for this clone. V and J are TRBV19 and TRBJ2-3, with a possible D match to TRBD2 (6 bases). Germline CDR1 and CDR2: LNHDA and SQIVND (reference sequence). Between the trimmed V and J ends, which lost 6 bases and 7 bases, there was a span of 14 bases. The CDR3 runs 13 residues. CDR3: CASSPGTSNTQYF. The CDR3 DNA reads TGTGCCAGTAGCCCTGGGACTTCTAATACGCAGTATTTT.

Many counts were recorded for this clone. The chain uses TRBV30 and TRBJ2-5; 8 bases match TRBD1. CDR1 GTSNPN and CDR2 SVGIG come from the germline V gene (reference sequence). The CDR3 covers 13 residues. V trimming: 7 bases; J trimming: 5 bases; junction bases outside the gene matches: 9. CDR3 in amino acids: CAYGQGFSETQYF. The DNA of the CDR3 is TGTGCCTATGGACAGGGATTTTCTGAGACCCAGTACTTC. The full variable domain, with the rest looked up from reference TRBV30 and TRBJ2-5, is SQTIHQWPATLVQPVGSPLSLECTVEGTSNPNLYWYRQAAGRGLQLLFYSVGIGQISSEVPQNLSASRPQDRQFILSSKKLLLSDSGFYLCAYGQGFSETQYFGPGTRLLVL.

This clone was recorded many times. V is TRBV7-2 and J is TRBJ2-1, with 8 bases lining up with TRBD2. The V segment lost 0 bases and the J segment 10 bases; nucleotides outside the gene matches: 8. The CDR3 has 15 amino acids. Germline V gene data show CDR1 as SGHTA and CDR2 as FQGNSA. CDR3: CASSLALAATGEQFF. CDR3 nucleotides: TGTGCCAGCAGCTTAGCACTAGCGGCCACGGGGGAGCAGTTCTTC.

This clone was counted many times. V usage is TRBV19 and J usage is TRBJ1-5; weak D call: TRBD1 (5 bases). Germline V gene sequence: CDR1 LNHDA, CDR2 SQIVND (reference sequence). The CDR3 runs to 15 residues. Trimming took off 4 bases at V and 1 base at J, with 11 bases between the two ends. CDR3 sequence: CASSTSAGSNQPQHF. The DNA of the CDR3 is TGTGCCAGTAGTACCTCGGCAGGGAGCAATCAGCCCCAGCATTTT.

This clone was observed at least ten times. This sequence joins TRBV5-1 and TRBJ1-1; D unclear. The CDR3 covers 12 residues. Trimming took 4 bases from V and 5 from J, leaving 9 bases between them. The germline CDR1 and CDR2 sequences are SGHRS and YFSETQ. CDR3 DNA sequence: TGCGCCAGCAGCCTGGACGGGACTGAAGCTTTCTTT. It encodes CASSLDGTEAFF.

This clone rates as medium-sized. The chain combines TRBV19 with TRBJ2-7; D may be TRBD1 (5 bases). V was clipped by 7 bases and J by 3 bases, with 13 bases between them. Germline assignment: CDR1 LNHDA and CDR2 SQIVND (reference sequence). This CDR3 has 13 residues. The CDR3 loop reads CASTPGANYEQYF. CDR3 bases: TGTGCCAGTACTCCTGGGGCAAACTACGAGCAGTACTTC.